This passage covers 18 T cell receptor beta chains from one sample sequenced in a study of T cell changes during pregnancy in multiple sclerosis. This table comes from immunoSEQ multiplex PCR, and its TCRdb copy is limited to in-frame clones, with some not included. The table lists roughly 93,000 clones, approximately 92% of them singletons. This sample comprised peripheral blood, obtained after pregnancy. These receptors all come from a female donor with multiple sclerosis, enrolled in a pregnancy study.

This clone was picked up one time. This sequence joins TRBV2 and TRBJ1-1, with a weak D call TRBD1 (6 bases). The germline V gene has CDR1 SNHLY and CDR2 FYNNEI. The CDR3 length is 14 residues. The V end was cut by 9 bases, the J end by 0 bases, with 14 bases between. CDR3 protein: CASRQVTLNTEAFF. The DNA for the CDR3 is TGTGCCAGTCGACAGGTGACTCTGAACACTGAAGCTTTCTTT.

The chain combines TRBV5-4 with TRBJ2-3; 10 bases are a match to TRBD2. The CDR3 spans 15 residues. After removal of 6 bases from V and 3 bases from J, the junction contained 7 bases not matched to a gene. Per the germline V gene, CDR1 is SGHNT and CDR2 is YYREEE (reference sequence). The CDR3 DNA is TGTGCCAGCACCGTAGCGGGAGGTCGGACAGATACGCAGTATTTT. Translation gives CASTVAGGRTDTQYF.

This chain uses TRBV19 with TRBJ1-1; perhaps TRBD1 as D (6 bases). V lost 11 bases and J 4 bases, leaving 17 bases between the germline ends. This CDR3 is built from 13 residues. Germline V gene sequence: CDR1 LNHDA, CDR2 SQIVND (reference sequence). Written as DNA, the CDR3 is TGTGCCGTAGAAGGCAGGGGCGGCACTGAAGCTTTCTTT. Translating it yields CAVEGRGGTEAFF.

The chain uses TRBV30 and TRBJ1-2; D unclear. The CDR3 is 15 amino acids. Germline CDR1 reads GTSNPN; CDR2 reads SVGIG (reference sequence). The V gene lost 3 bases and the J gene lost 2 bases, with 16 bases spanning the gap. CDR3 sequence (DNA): TGTGCCTGGAGGGACTCTTGGGTGAGGAACTATGGCTACACCTTC. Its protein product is CAWRDSWVRNYGYTF.

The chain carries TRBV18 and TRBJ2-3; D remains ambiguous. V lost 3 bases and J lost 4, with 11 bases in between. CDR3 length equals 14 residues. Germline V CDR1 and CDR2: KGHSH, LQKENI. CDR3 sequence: CASSPVIDSDTQYF. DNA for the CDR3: TGTGCCAGCTCACCCGTAATCGACTCAGATACGCAGTATTTT.

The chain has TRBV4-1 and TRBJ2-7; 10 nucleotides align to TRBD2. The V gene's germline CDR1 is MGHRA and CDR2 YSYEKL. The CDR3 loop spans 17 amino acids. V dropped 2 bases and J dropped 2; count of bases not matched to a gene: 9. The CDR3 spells CASSQSSGRARTYEQYF. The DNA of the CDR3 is TGCGCCAGCAGCCAATCCAGCGGGAGGGCCCGGACCTACGAGCAGTACTTC.

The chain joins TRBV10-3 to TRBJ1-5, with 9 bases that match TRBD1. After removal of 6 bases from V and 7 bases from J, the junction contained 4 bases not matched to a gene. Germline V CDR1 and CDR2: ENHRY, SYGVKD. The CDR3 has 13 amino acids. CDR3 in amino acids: CAIRGQGEQPQHF. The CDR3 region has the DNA TGTGCCATCAGGGGACAGGGCGAACAGCCCCAGCATTTT.

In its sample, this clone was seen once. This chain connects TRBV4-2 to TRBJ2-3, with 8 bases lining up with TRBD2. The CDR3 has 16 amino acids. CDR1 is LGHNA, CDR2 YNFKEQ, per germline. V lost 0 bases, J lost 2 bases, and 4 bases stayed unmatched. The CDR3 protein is CASSQEAGLDTDTQYF. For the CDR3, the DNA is TGTGCCAGCAGCCAAGAAGCGGGACTAGACACAGATACGCAGTATTTT.

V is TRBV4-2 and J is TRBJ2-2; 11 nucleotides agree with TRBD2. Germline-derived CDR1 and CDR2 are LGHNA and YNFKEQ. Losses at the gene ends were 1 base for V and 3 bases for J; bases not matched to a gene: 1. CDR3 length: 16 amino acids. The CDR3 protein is CASSQGSGRDTGELFF. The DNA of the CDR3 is TGTGCCAGCAGCCAAGGTAGCGGGAGGGACACCGGGGAGCTGTTTTTT.

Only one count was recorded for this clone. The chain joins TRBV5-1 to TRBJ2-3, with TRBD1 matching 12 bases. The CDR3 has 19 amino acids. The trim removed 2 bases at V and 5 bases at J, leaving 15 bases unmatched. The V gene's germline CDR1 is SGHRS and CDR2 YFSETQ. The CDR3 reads CASSLTPGQGAGFKDTQYF. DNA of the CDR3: TGCGCCAGCAGCTTAACACCGGGACAGGGGGCCGGTTTTAAAGATACGCAGTATTTT.

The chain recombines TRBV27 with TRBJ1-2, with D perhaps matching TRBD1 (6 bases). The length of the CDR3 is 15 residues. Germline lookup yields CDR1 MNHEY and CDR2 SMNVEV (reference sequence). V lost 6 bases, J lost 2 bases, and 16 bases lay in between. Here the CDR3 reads CASRTTGSGNYGYTF. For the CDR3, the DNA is TGTGCCAGCAGGACTACAGGGTCGGGAAACTATGGCTACACCTTC.

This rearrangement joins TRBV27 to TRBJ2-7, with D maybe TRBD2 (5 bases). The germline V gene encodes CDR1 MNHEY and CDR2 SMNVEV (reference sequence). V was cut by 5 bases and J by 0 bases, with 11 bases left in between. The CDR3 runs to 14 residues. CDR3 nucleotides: TGTGCCAGCAGTGTATTAGCGAGCTCCTACGAGCAGTACTTC. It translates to CASSVLASSYEQYF.

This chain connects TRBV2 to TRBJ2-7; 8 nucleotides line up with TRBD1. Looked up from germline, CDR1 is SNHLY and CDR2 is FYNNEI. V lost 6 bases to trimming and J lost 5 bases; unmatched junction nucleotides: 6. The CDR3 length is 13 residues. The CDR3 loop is CASRGQGVNEQYF. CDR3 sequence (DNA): TGTGCCAGCAGAGGACAGGGCGTGAACGAGCAGTACTTC. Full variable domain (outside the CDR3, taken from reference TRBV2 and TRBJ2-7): EPEVTQTPSHQVTQMGQEVILRCVPISNHLYFYWYRQILGQKVEFLVSFYNNEISEKSEIFDDQFSVERPDGSNFTLKIRSTKLEDSAMYFCASRGQGVNEQYFGPGTRLTVT.

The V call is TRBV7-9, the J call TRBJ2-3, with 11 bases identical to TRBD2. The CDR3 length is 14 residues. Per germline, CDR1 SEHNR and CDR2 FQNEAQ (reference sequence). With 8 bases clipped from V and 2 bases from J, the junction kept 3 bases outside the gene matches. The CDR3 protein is CASLAGGTTDTQYF. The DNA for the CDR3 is TGTGCCAGCCTAGCGGGGGGCACCACAGATACGCAGTATTTT.

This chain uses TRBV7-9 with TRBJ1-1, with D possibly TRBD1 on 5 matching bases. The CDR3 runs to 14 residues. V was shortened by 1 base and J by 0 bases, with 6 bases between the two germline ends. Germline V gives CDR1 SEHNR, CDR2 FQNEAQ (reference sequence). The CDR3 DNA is TGTGCCAGCAGCTTAGAGGGGATGAACACTGAAGCTTTCTTT. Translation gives CASSLEGMNTEAFF.

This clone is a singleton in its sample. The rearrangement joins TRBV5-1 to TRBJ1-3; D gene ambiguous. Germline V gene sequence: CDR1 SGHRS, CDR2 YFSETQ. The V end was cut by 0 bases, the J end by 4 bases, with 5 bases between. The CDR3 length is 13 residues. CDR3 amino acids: CASSLASGNTIYF. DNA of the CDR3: TGCGCCAGCAGCTTGGCGTCCGGAAACACCATATATTTT.

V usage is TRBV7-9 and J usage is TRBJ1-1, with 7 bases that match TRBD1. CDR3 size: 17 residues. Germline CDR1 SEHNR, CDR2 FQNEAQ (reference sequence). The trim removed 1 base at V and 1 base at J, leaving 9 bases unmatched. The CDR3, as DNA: TGTGCCAGCAGCTTAGGGTCCCTGACAGGGACGAACACTGAAGCTTTCTTT. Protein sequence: CASSLGSLTGTNTEAFF.

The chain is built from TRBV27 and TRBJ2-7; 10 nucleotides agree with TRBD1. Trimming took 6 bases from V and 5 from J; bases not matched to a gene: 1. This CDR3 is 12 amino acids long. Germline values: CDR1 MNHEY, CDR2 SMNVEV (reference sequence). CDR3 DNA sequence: TGTGCCAGCAGGGGACAGGGGAACGAGCAGTACTTC. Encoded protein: CASRGQGNEQYF.